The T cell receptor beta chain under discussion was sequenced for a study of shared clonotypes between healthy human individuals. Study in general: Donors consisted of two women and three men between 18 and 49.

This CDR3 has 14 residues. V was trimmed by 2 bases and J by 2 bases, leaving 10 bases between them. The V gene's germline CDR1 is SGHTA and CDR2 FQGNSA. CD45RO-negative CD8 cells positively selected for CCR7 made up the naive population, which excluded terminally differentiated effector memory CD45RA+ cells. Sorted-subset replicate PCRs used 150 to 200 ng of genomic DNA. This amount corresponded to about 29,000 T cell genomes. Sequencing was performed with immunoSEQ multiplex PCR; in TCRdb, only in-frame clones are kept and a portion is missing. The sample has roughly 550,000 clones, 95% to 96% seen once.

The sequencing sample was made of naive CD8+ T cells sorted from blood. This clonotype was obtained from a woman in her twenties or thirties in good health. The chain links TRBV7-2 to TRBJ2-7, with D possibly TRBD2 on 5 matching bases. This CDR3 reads CASSLLGAPYEQYF. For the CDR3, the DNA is TGTGCCAGCAGCTTACTGGGAGCCCCCTACGAGCAGTACTTC.